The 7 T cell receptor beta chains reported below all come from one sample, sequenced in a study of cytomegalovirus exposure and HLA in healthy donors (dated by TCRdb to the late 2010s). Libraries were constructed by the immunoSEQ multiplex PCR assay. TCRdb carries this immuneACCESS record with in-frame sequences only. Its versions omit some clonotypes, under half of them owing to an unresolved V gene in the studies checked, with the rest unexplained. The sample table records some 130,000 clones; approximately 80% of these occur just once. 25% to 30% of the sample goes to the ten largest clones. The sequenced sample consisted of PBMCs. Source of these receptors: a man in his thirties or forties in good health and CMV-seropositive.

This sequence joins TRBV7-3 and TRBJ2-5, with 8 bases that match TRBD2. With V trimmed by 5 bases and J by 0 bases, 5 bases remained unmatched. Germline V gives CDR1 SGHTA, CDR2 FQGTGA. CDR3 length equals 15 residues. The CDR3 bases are TGTGCCAGCAGCCGGGGGGGCCAGTACCAAGAGACCCAGTACTTC. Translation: CASSRGGQYQETQYF.

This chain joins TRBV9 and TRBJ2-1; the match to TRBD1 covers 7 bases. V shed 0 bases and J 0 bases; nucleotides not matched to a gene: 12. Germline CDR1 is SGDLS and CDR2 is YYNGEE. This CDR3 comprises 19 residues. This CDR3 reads CASSVEATGPQHSYNEQFF. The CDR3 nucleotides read TGTGCCAGCAGCGTAGAGGCGACAGGGCCCCAACACTCCTACAATGAGCAGTTCTTC.

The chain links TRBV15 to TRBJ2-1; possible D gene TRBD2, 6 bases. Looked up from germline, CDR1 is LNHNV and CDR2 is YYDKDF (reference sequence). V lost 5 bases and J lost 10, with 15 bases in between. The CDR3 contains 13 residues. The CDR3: CATSPLIGREQFF. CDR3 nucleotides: TGTGCCACCAGCCCACTCATCGGGAGAGAGCAGTTCTTC.

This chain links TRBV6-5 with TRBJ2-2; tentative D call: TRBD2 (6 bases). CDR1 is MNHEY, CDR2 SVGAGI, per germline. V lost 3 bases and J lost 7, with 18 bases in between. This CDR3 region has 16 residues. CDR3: CASSYDFGTRRGELFF. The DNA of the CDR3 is TGTGCCAGCAGTTATGATTTCGGGACTCGACGCGGGGAGCTGTTTTTT.

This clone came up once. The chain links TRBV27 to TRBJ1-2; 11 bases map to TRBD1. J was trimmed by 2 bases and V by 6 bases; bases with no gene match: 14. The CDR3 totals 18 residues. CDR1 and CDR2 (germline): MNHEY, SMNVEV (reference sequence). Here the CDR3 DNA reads TGTGCCAGCAGCTCCTTTCTAATCCGGGACAGGGGGAACTATGGCTACACCTTC. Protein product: CASSSFLIRDRGNYGYTF.

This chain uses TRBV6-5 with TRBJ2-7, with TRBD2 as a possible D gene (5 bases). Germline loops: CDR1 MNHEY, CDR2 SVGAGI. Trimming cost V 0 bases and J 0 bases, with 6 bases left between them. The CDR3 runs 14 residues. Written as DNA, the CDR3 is TGTGCCAGCAGTTACTCACGGGGCTCCTACGAGCAGTACTTC. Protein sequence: CASSYSRGSYEQYF.

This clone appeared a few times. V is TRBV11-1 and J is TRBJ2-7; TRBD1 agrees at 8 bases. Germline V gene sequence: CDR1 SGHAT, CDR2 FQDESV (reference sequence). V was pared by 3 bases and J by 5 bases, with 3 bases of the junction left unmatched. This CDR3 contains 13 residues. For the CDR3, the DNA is TGTGCCAGCAGCTTTACAGGGGGAGACGAGCAGTACTTC. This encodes CASSFTGGDEQYF.